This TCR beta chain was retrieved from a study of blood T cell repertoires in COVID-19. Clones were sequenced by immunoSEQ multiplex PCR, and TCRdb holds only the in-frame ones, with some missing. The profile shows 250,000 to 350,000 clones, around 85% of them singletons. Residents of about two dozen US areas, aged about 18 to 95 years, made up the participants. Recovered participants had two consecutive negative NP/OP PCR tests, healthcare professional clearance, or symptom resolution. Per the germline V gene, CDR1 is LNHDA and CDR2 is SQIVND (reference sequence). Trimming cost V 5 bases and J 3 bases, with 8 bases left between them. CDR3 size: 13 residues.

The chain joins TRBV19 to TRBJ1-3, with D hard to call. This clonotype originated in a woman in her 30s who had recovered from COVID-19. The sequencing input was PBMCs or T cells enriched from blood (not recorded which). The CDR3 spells CASSAGLGNTIYF. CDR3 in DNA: TGTGCCAGTAGTGCTGGACTTGGAAACACCATATATTTT.